This record concerns one T cell receptor beta chain sequence. These data are taken from a study of control samples from healthy donors and cancer patients. The method was immunoSEQ multiplex PCR; TCRdb's version includes in-frame clones alone and lacks a portion of them. The data show roughly 120,000 clones, with about 93% seen just once and 1.7% held by the top ten. Losses at the gene ends were 4 bases for V and 5 bases for J; bases not matched to a gene: 8. The CDR3 extends over 15 amino acids. Germline lookup yields CDR1 LGHDT and CDR2 YNNKEL (reference sequence). Specimen: PBMCs. The sequence was obtained from a man aged 45-65 years with head and neck cancer. The chain recombines TRBV3-1 (or the pseudogene TRBV3-2) with TRBJ2-3, with 8 bases lining up with TRBD2. In DNA, the CDR3 is TGTGCCAGCAGCCGCGGACGGGGGGGTGAAGATACGCAGTATTTT. Protein sequence: CASSRGRGGEDTQYF.